One and the same sample provided the 8 T cell receptor beta chains below, sequenced in a study of control samples from healthy donors and cancer patients. Only in-frame clones appear in the TCRdb table, and some are missing; sequencing was by immunoSEQ multiplex PCR. The table includes tens of thousands of clones, around 95% detected once. Sequencing used blood. Receptors were obtained from a man younger than 45 in good health.

The V and J genes are TRBV7-6 and TRBJ2-4; TRBD2 agrees at 13 bases. V trimming: 5 bases; J trimming: 2 bases; junction bases outside the gene matches: 6. Per the germline V gene, CDR1 is SGHVS and CDR2 is FNYEAQ. The CDR3 runs to 17 residues. CDR3 DNA sequence: TGTGCCAGCAGCCGGACTAGCGGGAGCAGGTCCAAAAACATTCAGTACTTC. This codes for CASSRTSGSRSKNIQYF.

The chain links TRBV27 to TRBJ2-1; 7 bases line up with TRBD2. J lost 8 bases, V lost 6 bases, and 16 bases had no gene match. The germline CDR1 and CDR2 sequences are MNHEY and SMNVEV (reference sequence). The CDR3 runs 16 residues. The CDR3 reads CASRGGSAGFRDEQFF. CDR3 sequence (DNA): TGTGCCAGCAGGGGGGGGTCGGCGGGTTTTAGGGATGAGCAGTTCTTC.

The chain employs TRBV25-1 and TRBJ2-1, with D perhaps being TRBD1 or TRBD2 (5 bases each). Germline V gene lookup returns CDR1 MGHDK and CDR2 SYGVNS. V lost 1 base and J 0 bases, leaving 10 bases between the germline ends. This CDR3 is built from 16 residues. CDR3 coding DNA: TGTGCCAGCAGTGAATGGGGGAGCGCCTCCTACAATGAGCAGTTCTTC. Its protein is CASSEWGSASYNEQFF.

This chain joins TRBV5-8 and TRBJ2-3, with 7 bases matching TRBD2. This CDR3 spans 13 amino acids. J was trimmed by 4 bases and V by 6 bases; bases with no gene match: 5. CDR1 and CDR2 from the germline V gene are SGHTS and YDEGEE. This chain's CDR3 is CASIFGGADTQYF. CDR3 nucleotides: TGTGCCAGCATCTTTGGGGGGGCAGATACGCAGTATTTT.

V gene TRBV30 combines with J gene TRBJ1-1, with 7 positions matching TRBD1. CDR3 size: 13 residues. After removal of 3 bases from V and 4 bases from J, the junction contained 5 bases not matched to a gene. Germline values: CDR1 GTSNPN, CDR2 SVGIG (reference sequence). CDR3 nucleotide sequence: TGTGCCTGGAGCACAGGGGTGGGCACTGAAGCTTTCTTT. Translated, it gives CAWSTGVGTEAFF.

V and J are TRBV11-3 and TRBJ1-4, with 10 positions matching TRBD1. Germline V gene lookup returns CDR1 SGHNT and CDR2 YENEEA. The CDR3 contains 17 residues. V lost 2 bases and J lost 0; bases outside the gene matches: 3. CDR3 bases: TGTGCCAGCAGCTTATGGGACAGGGGAGCAACTAATGAAAAACTGTTTTTT. This translates into CASSLWDRGATNEKLFF.

This chain connects TRBV27 to TRBJ1-3, with no clear D. With 2 bases removed from V and 3 bases from J, the gap between germline ends came to 8 bases. Germline V gene sequence: CDR1 MNHEY, CDR2 SMNVEV (reference sequence). The CDR3 is 14 residues long. The CDR3 coding sequence is TGTGCCAGCAGTTTAAACGCGGGTGGAAACACCATATATTTT. This codes for CASSLNAGGNTIYF.

This chain connects TRBV28 to TRBJ2-3; 9 bases agree with TRBD2. CDR1 MDHEN and CDR2 SYDVKM come from the germline V gene. The CDR3 spans 16 residues. V was clipped by 8 bases and J by 2 bases; unmatched bases: 11. The CDR3: CASQRTSGFSTDTQYF. CDR3 nucleotides: TGTGCCAGCCAACGTACTAGCGGGTTCTCCACAGATACGCAGTATTTT.